The 21 T cell receptor beta chains given below trace back to one sample, sequenced in a study of T cells after yellow fever vaccination. TCRdb fed the 5' RACE reads into MiXCR, producing one record per CDR3 protein. This sample has fewer than 350,000 distinct CDR3 sequences, with 3.6% found just once. Source: PBMCs, taken on the day of the yellow fever booster vaccination. All receptors come from a man younger than 35 who received the YFV17D yellow fever vaccine.

The table lists this clonotype with many counts. The CDR3 region has the DNA TGTGCCAGCTCACCACCAATCACAGGGGGCACCAGAGGCTACACCTTC. This codes for CASSPPITGGTRGYTF. The V call is TRBV18, the J call TRBJ1-2; 9 positions match TRBD1. Germline trimming cut 0 bases from V and 8 bases from J; bases unmatched to any gene: 10. Germline lookup yields CDR1 KGHSH and CDR2 LQKENI. This CDR3 spans 16 amino acids. Filled out from reference TRBV18 and TRBJ1-2, the complete variable domain reads NAGVMQNPRHLVRRRGQEARLRCSPMKGHSHVYWYRQLPEEGLKFMVYLQKENIIDESGMPKERFSAEFPKEGPSILRIQQVVRGDSAAYFCASSPPITGGTRGYTFGSGTRLTVV.

This clonotype was detected many times. The DNA for the CDR3 is TGCGCCAGCAGCCAAGGGGATGGGGCCAACGTCCTGACTTTC. It is translated as CASSQGDGANVLTF. This chain connects TRBV4-3 to TRBJ2-6, with no clear D. Germline loops: CDR1 LGHNA, CDR2 YSLEER. CDR3 size: 14 residues. Trimming stripped 1 base from V and 3 bases from J, with 4 bases between.

In this sample, this clonotype turned up a few times. The chain carries TRBV18 and TRBJ1-2, with D possibly TRBD1 on 6 matching bases. Looked up from germline, CDR1 is KGHSH and CDR2 is LQKENI. This CDR3 contains 14 residues. Trimming took off 6 bases at V and 0 bases at J, with 11 bases between the two ends. CDR3 amino acids: CASSEGVPNYGYTF. In DNA, the CDR3 is TGTGCCAGCTCGGAGGGGGTACCTAACTATGGCTACACCTTC. Looking up the rest from reference TRBV18 and TRBJ1-2 gives the full variable domain: NAGVMQNPRHLVRRRGQEARLRCSPMKGHSHVYWYRQLPEEGLKFMVYLQKENIIDESGMPKERFSAEFPKEGPSILRIQQVVRGDSAAYFCASSEGVPNYGYTFGSGTRLTVV.

CDR3 residues: CASSPGTGPHEQYV. The CDR3 nucleotides are TGTGCCAGCAGCCCCGGGACAGGGCCCCACGAGCAGTACGTC. The J gene is TRBJ2-7, the V gene TRBV28; the match to TRBD1 covers 9 bases. CDR3 length: 14 residues. The V gene's germline CDR1 is MDHEN and CDR2 SYDVKM. Trimming at V came to 6 bases and at J to 5 bases, leaving 8 bases not matched to a gene.

This clonotype was seen ten or more times. The chain joins TRBV3-1 to TRBJ2-5; the D is unclear. CDR1 is LGHDT, CDR2 YNNKEL, per germline (reference sequence). Trimming took 4 bases from V and 2 from J, leaving 11 bases between them. The CDR3 runs to 14 residues. The DNA for the CDR3 is TGTGCCAGCAGCCGCAGAGACTTTCAAGAGACCCAGTACTTC. The encoded protein is CASSRRDFQETQYF.

This clonotype was recorded many times. The chain has TRBV4-1 and TRBJ2-3; D not resolved. Germline assignment: CDR1 MGHRA and CDR2 YSYEKL. The CDR3 length is 13 residues. Trimming cost V 1 base and J 14 bases, with 16 bases left between them. DNA of the CDR3: TGCGCCAGCAGCCAAGGTTTCGAGTTTATTCCGTATTTT. Translation gives CASSQGFEFIPYF.

The chain has TRBV27 and TRBJ2-7, with D maybe TRBD2 (7 bases). The CDR3 is made up of 13 amino acids. Per the germline V gene, CDR1 is MNHEY and CDR2 is SMNVEV (reference sequence). Trimming shortened V by 6 bases and J by 7 bases, and 16 bases separated the two germline ends. The CDR3 DNA follows: TGTGCCAGCAGCCCTTCGGGGGGCGGTGAGCAGTACGTC. This encodes CASSPSGGGEQYV.

This clonotype was counted a few times. The rearrangement uses TRBV4-2 and TRBJ2-1; perhaps TRBD1 as D (6 bases). Germline values: CDR1 LGHNA, CDR2 YNFKEQ. The CDR3 runs 16 residues. Between the trimmed V and J ends, which lost 4 bases and 0 bases, there was a span of 13 bases. The CDR3 here is CASSPRDTFSYNEQFF. The DNA for the CDR3 is TGTGCCAGCAGCCCCCGGGACACCTTCTCCTACAATGAGCAGTTCTTC.

This clonotype was detected many times. This chain links TRBV6-6 with TRBJ1-1; a possible D gene is TRBD1 (5 bases). V was trimmed by 7 bases and J by 7 bases, leaving 16 bases between them. The CDR3 runs 13 residues. Looked up from germline, CDR1 is MNHNY and CDR2 is SVGAGI (reference sequence). CDR3 DNA sequence: TGTGCCAGCAAACTAGCGGGTCAGGGTGAAGCTTTCTTT. Translated, it gives CASKLAGQGEAFF.

This clonotype has at least ten counts. J is TRBJ2-7 and V is TRBV15, with unresolved D. Germline CDR1 reads LNHNV; CDR2 reads YYDKDF (reference sequence). Trimming stripped 0 bases from V and 10 bases from J, with 10 bases between. The CDR3 is 12 amino acids. CDR3 in amino acids: CATSRDPGEQYV. CDR3 in DNA: TGTGCCACCAGCAGAGATCCGGGTGAACAGTACGTC.

The J gene is TRBJ2-5, the V gene TRBV5-6; possibly TRBD2 for D (6 bases). The V gene's germline CDR1 is SGHDT and CDR2 YYEEEE. V gave up 3 bases and J gave up 4 bases, with 13 bases separating them. The length of the CDR3 is 14 residues. The CDR3 bases are TGTGCCAGCAGCTGGGGACGGCGGGGAGAGACCCAGTACTTC. It specifies CASSWGRRGETQYF.

The chain recombines TRBV14 with TRBJ2-1; unclear D gene. The length of the CDR3 is 14 residues. The V and J ends lost 0 bases and 7 bases respectively, with 10 bases between them. From germline, CDR1 is SGHDN and CDR2 FVKESK. The CDR3, as DNA: TGTGCCAGCAGCCAAGATACCTTCAGGAATGAGCAGTTCTTC. Translated, it gives CASSQDTFRNEQFF.

This clonotype was found many times. The chain couples TRBV6-2 or TRBV6-3 to TRBJ2-3, with 7 bases fitting TRBD1. Germline values: CDR1 MNHEY, CDR2 SVGEGT. J was trimmed by 2 bases and V by 5 bases; bases with no gene match: 10. This CDR3 is built from 16 residues. CDR3 residues: CASSHTDRDLTDTQYF. In DNA, the CDR3 is TGTGCCAGCAGTCACACCGACAGGGATCTCACAGATACGCAGTATTTT.

This clonotype appeared many times. The chain couples TRBV12-3 or TRBV12-4 to TRBJ2-2; D is possibly TRBD1 (6 bases). CDR3 length: 17 amino acids. Between the trimmed V and J ends, which lost 2 bases and 6 bases, there was a span of 19 bases. CDR3 sequence reads: CASSLRRQVRFPGELFF. CDR3 DNA: TGTGCCAGCAGTTTACGTCGACAGGTCCGATTCCCCGGGGAGCTGTTTTTT.

This clonotype was recorded a few times. CDR3 sequence reads: CASSSTVNAYEQYF. CDR3 bases: TGTGCCAGCAGTTCGACTGTAAATGCCTACGAGCAGTACTTC. V gene TRBV6-2 or TRBV6-3 combines with J gene TRBJ2-7; no reliable D call. CDR3 length: 14 amino acids. V lost 4 bases and J lost 2, with 12 bases in between. Germline V gives CDR1 MNHEY, CDR2 SVGEGT.

The rearrangement links TRBV5-1 to TRBJ1-5, with unresolved D. The germline V gene encodes CDR1 SGHRS and CDR2 YFSETQ. Trimming took 3 bases from V and 6 from J, leaving 13 bases between them. The CDR3 sequence is 14 residues long. The CDR3 nucleotides read TGCGCCAGCAGCTCCGGGTCGGCGGGTCAGCCCCAGCATTTT. This translates into CASSSGSAGQPQHF.

This clonotype has ten or more counts. The rearrangement uses TRBV5-5 and TRBJ2-1; TRBD2 matches at 8 bases. The germline V gene encodes CDR1 SGHKS and CDR2 YYEKEE (reference sequence). V trimming: 0 bases; J trimming: 0 bases; junction bases outside the gene matches: 5. CDR3 size: 17 residues. The CDR3 region is CASSLADSGVSYNEQFF. The CDR3 nucleotides read TGTGCCAGCAGCTTGGCGGATAGCGGGGTCTCCTACAATGAGCAGTTCTTC.

This clonotype came up many times. The chain combines TRBV7-2 with TRBJ1-5; no definite D call. The V gene lost 1 base and the J gene lost 6 bases, with 13 bases spanning the gap. Germline-derived CDR1 and CDR2 are SGHTA and FQGNSA. This CDR3 spans 15 amino acids. The CDR3, as DNA: TGTGCCAGCAGCTTAGTACGGCAGGTTGGTCAGCCCCAGCATTTT. Amino acids: CASSLVRQVGQPQHF.

In this sample, this clonotype turned up many times. The V and J genes are TRBV5-5 and TRBJ2-6; 8 positions match TRBD1. The V gene's germline CDR1 is SGHKS and CDR2 YYEKEE (reference sequence). The CDR3 totals 13 residues. Germline trimming cut 7 bases from V and 6 bases from J; bases unmatched to any gene: 3. CDR3 region: CASQGAAANVLTF. CDR3 in DNA: TGTGCCAGCCAGGGGGCAGCGGCCAACGTCCTGACTTTC. Variable domain in full (rest from reference TRBV5-5 and TRBJ2-6): DAGVTQSPTHLIKTRGQQVTLRCSPISGHKSVSWYQQVLGQGPQFIFQYYEKEERGRGNFPDRFSARQFPNYSSELNVNALLLGDSALYLCASQGAAANVLTFGAGSRLTVL.

This clonotype was observed at least ten times. This sequence joins TRBV3-1 and TRBJ2-7; no clear D gene. V was shortened by 1 base and J by 0 bases, with 7 bases between the two germline ends. Per germline, CDR1 LGHDT and CDR2 YNNKEL (reference sequence). This CDR3 has 14 residues. CDR3 region: CASSQGYSSYEQYV. The DNA for the CDR3 is TGTGCCAGCAGCCAAGGGTACAGCTCCTACGAGCAGTACGTC.

The sample holds a few counts of this clonotype. This chain uses TRBV4-1 with TRBJ1-1, with D unresolved. The CDR3 is 16 residues long. Trimming took 4 bases from V and 1 from J, leaving 16 bases between them. Germline V gene sequence: CDR1 MGHRA, CDR2 YSYEKL. DNA of the CDR3: TGCGCCAGCAGCCCTCACACCGGGAGCCCGAACACTGAAGCTTTCTTT. Amino acids: CASSPHTGSPNTEAFF.